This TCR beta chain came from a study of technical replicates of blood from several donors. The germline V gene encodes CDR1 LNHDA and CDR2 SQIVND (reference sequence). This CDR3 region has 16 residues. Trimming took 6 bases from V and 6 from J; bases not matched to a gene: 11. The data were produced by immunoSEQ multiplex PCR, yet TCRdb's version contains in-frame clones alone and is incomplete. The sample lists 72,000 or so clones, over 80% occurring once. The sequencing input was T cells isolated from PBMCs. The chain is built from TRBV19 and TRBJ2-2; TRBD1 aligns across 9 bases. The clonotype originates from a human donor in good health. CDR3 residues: CASSPGTGRGAGELFF. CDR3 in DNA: TGTGCCAGTAGCCCCGGGACAGGGAGAGGCGCCGGGGAGCTGTTTTTT.